These 7 T cell receptor beta chains were all obtained from the same sample, sequenced in a study of CD8 T cells in Susac syndrome. When the RNA was reverse transcribed, random hexamers were used with an input of about 0.5 to 1 ug. Each CDR3 protein is one row after TCRdb ran MiXCR on the immunoSEQ multiplex PCR reads. This sample yields 100,000 to 150,000 distinct CDR3 sequences, of which about 95% are seen a single time; roughly 0.13% belongs to the top ten. Sequencing was carried out using CD4+ T cells from PBMCs. These receptors were taken from a human donor in good health.

The chain is built from TRBV28 and TRBJ1-4, with 7 bases fitting TRBD1. Germline CDR1 and CDR2: MDHEN and SYDVKM. The ends lost 5 bases at V and 5 bases at J; junction bases unmatched: 5. The CDR3 sequence is 14 residues long. CDR3 amino acids: CASSPPGQNEKLFF. The CDR3 region has the DNA TGTGCCAGCAGTCCCCCGGGACAGAATGAAAAACTGTTTTTT.

This clonotype appeared a single time. CDR3 sequence: CSARAQRLAGYEQYF. DNA of the CDR3: TGCAGTGCTAGAGCTCAAAGACTAGCGGGATACGAGCAGTACTTC. This sequence joins TRBV20-1 and TRBJ2-7; TRBD2 matches at 11 bases. Per germline, CDR1 DFQATT and CDR2 SNEGSKA (reference sequence). V was clipped by 1 base and J by 4 bases; unmatched bases: 6. CDR3 length: 15 residues.

The chain employs TRBV3-1 and TRBJ2-7; the D is unclear. Trimming took 3 bases from V and 4 from J, leaving 10 bases between them. Germline V gene sequence: CDR1 LGHDT, CDR2 YNNKEL (reference sequence). The CDR3 runs to 13 residues. The CDR3 DNA reads TGTGCCAGCAGCCAGTTAGGCAGTTACGAGCAGTACTTC. Its translation is CASSQLGSYEQYF.

J is TRBJ2-7 and V is TRBV12-3 or TRBV12-4; 7 bases agree with TRBD1. This CDR3 spans 15 amino acids. V gave up 4 bases and J gave up 3 bases; unmatched junction bases: 9. The CDR3 DNA is TGTGCCAGCAGTTCGCTAGGGACAGCCTTCTACGAGCAGTACTTC. This sequence encodes CASSSLGTAFYEQYF.

The chain is built from TRBV29-1 and TRBJ2-7, with 8 nucleotides matching TRBD1. Germline V gene data show CDR1 as SQVTM and CDR2 as ANQGSEA. The junction had 8 bases not matched to a gene; V was cut back by 6 bases and J by 1 base. There are 14 residues in the CDR3. The CDR3 sequence is CSVWTGQGSYEQYF. CDR3 bases: TGCAGCGTGTGGACCGGACAGGGATCCTACGAGCAGTACTTC.

CDR3 nucleotides: TGTGCCAGCAGTTTATTTAAGGGGATCGCGGATACGCAGTATTTT. Protein: CASSLFKGIADTQYF. V and J are TRBV28 and TRBJ2-3, with D perhaps matching TRBD1 (5 bases). The germline V and J ends were trimmed by 1 base and 6 bases, with 14 bases remaining between them. The CDR3 has 15 residues. The germline V gene encodes CDR1 MDHEN and CDR2 SYDVKM.

This rearrangement joins TRBV13 to TRBJ2-4; D is uncertain. This CDR3 is built from 18 residues. Germline V gene data show CDR1 as PRHDT and CDR2 as FYEKMQ (reference sequence). Trimming took 5 bases from V and 0 from J, leaving 20 bases between them. The CDR3 here is CASSPGPLLVLAKNIQYF. In DNA form, the CDR3 reads TGTGCCAGCAGCCCCGGACCTCTCCTTGTTTTAGCCAAAAACATTCAGTACTTC.